Reported below is one TCR beta chain. Its target is unknown. The sample belongs to a study of T cell responses to AZD1222 COVID-19 vaccine. Findings and caveats of the study: Unmutated variant regions reportedly attract nearly half of all spike-specific TCRs. Spike-wide coverage was observed for vaccine-associated CD4 TCRs, with dominant responses at 160-218 and 743-854. Clonal diversity may have been underestimated in mostly white British donors.

Produced via immunoSEQ multiplex PCR; TCRdb's table is partial and in-frame only. This sample has around 150,000 clones, with roughly 90% found just once. The TCR comes from an adult in good health. This material consisted of peripheral blood, taken on day 0 of AZD1222 vaccination.

The CDR3 spells CASTARTGANVLTF. CDR3 DNA: TGTGCCAGCACCGCTCGCACTGGGGCCAACGTCCTGACTTTC. This rearrangement joins TRBV14 to TRBJ2-6; unclear D gene. V shed 7 bases and J shed 2 bases, with 9 bases lying between them. This CDR3 has 14 residues. CDR1 is SGHDN, CDR2 FVKESK, per germline.